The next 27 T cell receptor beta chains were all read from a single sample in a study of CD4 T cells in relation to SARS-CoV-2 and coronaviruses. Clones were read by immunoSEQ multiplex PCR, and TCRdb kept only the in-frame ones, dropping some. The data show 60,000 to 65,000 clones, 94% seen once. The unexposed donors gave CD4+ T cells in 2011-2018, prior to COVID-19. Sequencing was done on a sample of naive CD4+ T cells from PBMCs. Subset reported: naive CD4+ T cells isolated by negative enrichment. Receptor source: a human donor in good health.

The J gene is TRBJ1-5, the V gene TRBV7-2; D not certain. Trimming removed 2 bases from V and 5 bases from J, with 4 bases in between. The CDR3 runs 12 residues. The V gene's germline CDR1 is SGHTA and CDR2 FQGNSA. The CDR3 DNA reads TGTGCCAGCAGCTTAAGGTATCAGCCCCAGCATTTT. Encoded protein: CASSLRYQPQHF.

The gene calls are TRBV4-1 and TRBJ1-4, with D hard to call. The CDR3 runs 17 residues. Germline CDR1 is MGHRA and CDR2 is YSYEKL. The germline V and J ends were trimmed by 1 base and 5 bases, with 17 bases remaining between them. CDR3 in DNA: TGCGCCAGCAGCCAAGCGGGGTCGCAGGCGGCCAATGAAAAACTGTTTTTT. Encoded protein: CASSQAGSQAANEKLFF.

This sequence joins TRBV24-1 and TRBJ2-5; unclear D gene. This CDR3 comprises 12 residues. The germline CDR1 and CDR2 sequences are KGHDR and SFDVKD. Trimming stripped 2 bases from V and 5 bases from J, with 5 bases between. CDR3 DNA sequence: TGTGCCACCAGTGATTGGCGGGAGACCCAGTACTTC. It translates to CATSDWRETQYF.

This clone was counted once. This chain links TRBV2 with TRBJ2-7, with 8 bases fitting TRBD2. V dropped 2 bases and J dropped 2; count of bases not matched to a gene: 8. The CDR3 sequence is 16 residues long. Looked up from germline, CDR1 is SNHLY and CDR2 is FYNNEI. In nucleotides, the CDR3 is TGTGCCAGCAGTGAAATTGGGACTAGAACCCCCTACGAGCAGTACTTC. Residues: CASSEIGTRTPYEQYF. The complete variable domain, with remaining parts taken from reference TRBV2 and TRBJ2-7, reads EPEVTQTPSHQVTQMGQEVILRCVPISNHLYFYWYRQILGQKVEFLVSFYNNEISEKSEIFDDQFSVERPDGSNFTLKIRSTKLEDSAMYFCASSEIGTRTPYEQYFGPGTRLTVT.

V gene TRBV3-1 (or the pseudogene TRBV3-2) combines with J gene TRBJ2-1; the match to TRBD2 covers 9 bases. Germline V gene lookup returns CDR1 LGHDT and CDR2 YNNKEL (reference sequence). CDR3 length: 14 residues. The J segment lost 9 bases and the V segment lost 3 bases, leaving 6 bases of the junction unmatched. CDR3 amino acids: CASSQTSGNSEQFF. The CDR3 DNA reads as TGTGCCAGCAGCCAGACTAGCGGTAATAGTGAGCAGTTCTTC.

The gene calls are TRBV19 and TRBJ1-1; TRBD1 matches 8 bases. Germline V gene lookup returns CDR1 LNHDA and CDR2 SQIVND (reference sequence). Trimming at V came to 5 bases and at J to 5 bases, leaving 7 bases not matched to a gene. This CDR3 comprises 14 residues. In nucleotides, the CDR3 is TGTGCCAGTAGTGACAGGGGCGCAGGGACTGAAGCTTTCTTT. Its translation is CASSDRGAGTEAFF.

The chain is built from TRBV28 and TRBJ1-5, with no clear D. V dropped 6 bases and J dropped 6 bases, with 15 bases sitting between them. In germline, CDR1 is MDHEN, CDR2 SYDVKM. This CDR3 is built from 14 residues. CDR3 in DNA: TGTGCCAGCAGCAGCGTATCAGGAGTTCAGCCCCAGCATTTT. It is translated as CASSSVSGVQPQHF.

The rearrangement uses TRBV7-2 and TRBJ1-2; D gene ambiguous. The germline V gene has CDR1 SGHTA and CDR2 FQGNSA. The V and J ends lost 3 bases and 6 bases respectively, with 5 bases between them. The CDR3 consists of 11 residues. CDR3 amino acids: CASSFKNGYTF. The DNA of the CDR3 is TGTGCCAGCAGCTTTAAGAATGGCTACACCTTC.

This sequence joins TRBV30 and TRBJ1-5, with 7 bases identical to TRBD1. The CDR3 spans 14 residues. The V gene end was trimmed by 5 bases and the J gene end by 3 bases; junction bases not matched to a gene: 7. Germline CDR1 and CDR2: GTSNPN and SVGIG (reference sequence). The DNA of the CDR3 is TGTGCCTGGGGACAGGCCCCGACCAATCAGCCCCAGCATTTT. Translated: CAWGQAPTNQPQHF.

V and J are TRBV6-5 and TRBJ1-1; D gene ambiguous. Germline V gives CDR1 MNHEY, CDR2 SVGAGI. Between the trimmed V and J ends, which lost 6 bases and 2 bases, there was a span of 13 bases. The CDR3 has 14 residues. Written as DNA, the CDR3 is TGTGCCAGCAGGTTGGCCGAACGAAACACTGAAGCTTTCTTT. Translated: CASRLAERNTEAFF.

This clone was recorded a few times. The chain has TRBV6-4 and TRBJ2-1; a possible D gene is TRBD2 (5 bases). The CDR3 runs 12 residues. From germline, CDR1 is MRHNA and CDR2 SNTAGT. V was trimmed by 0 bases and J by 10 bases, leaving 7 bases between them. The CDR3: CASSDSTGEQFF. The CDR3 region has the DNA TGTGCCAGCAGTGACTCGACGGGGGAGCAGTTCTTC.

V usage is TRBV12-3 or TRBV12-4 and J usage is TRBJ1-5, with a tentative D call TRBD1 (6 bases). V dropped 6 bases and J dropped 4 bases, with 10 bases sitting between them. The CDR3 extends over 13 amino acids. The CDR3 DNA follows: TGTGCCAGCAGCCCAGGGGTAAATCAGCCCCAGCATTTT. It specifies CASSPGVNQPQHF.

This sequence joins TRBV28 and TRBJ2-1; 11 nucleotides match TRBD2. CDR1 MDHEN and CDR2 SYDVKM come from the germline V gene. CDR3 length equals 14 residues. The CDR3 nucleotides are TGTGGGGCTAGCGGGGGGAGCTCCTACAATGAGCAGTTCTTC. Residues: CGASGGSSYNEQFF.

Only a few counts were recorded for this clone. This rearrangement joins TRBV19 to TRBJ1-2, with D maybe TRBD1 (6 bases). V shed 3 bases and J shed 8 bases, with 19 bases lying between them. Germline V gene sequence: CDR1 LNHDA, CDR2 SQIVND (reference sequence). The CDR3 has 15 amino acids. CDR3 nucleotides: TGTGCCAGTAGTATCGGACAGCGGCTTAACGGGGGCTACACCTTC. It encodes CASSIGQRLNGGYTF.

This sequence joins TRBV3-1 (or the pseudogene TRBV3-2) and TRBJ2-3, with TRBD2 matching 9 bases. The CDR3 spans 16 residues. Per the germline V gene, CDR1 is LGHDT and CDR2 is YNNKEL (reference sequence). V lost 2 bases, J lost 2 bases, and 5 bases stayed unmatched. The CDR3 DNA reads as TGTGCCAGCAGCCAACGGCTAGCGGGATCCACAGATACGCAGTATTTT. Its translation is CASSQRLAGSTDTQYF.

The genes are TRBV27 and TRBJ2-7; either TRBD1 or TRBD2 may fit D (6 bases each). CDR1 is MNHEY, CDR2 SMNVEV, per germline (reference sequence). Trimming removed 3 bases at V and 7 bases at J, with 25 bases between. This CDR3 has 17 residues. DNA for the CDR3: TGTGCCAGCAGTTTGGAGGGCAGGGGCCCACAAAGCGGGGAGCAGTACTTC. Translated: CASSLEGRGPQSGEQYF.

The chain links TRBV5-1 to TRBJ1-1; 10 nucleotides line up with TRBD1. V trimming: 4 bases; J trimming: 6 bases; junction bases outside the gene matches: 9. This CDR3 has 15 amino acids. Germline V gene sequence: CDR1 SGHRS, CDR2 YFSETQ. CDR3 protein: CASSATGQGGPEAFF. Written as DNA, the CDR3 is TGCGCCAGCAGCGCAACTGGACAGGGGGGTCCTGAAGCTTTCTTT.

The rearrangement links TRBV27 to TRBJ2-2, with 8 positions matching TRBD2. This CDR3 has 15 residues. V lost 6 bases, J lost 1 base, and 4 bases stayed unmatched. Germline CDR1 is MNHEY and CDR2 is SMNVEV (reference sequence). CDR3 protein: CASSTSGRNTGELFF. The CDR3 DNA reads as TGTGCCAGCAGCACCAGCGGGAGGAACACCGGGGAGCTGTTTTTT.

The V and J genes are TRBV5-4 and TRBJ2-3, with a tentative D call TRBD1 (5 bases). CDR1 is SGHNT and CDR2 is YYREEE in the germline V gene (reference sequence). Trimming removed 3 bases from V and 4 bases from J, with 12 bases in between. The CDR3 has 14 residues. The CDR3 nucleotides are TGTGCCAGCAGCTCACAGGCCGAGGCAGATACGCAGTATTTT. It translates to CASSSQAEADTQYF. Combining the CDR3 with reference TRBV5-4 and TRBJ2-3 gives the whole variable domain ETGVTQSPTHLIKTRGQQVTLRCSSQSGHNTVSWYQQALGQGPQFIFQYYREEENGRGNFPPRFSGLQFPNYSSELNVNALELDDSALYLCASSSQAEADTQYFGPGTRLTVL.

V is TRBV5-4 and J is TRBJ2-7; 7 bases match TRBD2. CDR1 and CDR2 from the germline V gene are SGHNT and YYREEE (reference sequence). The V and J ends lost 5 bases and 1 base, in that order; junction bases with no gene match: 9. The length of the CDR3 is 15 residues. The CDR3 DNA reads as TGTGCCAGCAGAATGGGGGAACTAGCGTCCTACGAGCAGTACTTC. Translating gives CASRMGELASYEQYF. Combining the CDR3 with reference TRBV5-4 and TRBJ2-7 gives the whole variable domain ETGVTQSPTHLIKTRGQQVTLRCSSQSGHNTVSWYQQALGQGPQFIFQYYREEENGRGNFPPRFSGLQFPNYSSELNVNALELDDSALYLCASRMGELASYEQYFGPGTRLTVT.

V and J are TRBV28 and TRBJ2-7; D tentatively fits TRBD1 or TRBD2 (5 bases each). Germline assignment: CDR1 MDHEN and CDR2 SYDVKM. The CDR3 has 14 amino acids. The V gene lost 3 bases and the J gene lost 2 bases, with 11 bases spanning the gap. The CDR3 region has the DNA TGTGCCAGCAGTTTCGGGACGGTTACCTACGAGCAGTACTTC. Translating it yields CASSFGTVTYEQYF.

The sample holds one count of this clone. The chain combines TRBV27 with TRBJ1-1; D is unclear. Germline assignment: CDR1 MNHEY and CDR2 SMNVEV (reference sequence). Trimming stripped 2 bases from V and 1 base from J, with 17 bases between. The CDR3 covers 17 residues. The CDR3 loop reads CASSLTVSVGRNTEAFF. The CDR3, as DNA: TGTGCCAGCAGTTTAACGGTTTCGGTTGGGAGGAACACTGAAGCTTTCTTT.

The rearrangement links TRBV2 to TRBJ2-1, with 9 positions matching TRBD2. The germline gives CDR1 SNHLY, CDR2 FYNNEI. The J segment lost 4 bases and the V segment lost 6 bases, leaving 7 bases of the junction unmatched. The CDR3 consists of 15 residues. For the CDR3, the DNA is TGTGCCAGCAGCCCAGGGCTAGCGGGGTACAATGAGCAGTTCTTC. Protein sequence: CASSPGLAGYNEQFF.

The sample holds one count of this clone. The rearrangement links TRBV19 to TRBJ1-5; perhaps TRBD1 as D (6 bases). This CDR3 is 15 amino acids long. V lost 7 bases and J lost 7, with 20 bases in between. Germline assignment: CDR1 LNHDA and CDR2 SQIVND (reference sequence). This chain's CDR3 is CASTTTGTPNQPQHF. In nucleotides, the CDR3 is TGTGCCAGTACGACAACAGGGACCCCCAACCAGCCCCAGCATTTT.

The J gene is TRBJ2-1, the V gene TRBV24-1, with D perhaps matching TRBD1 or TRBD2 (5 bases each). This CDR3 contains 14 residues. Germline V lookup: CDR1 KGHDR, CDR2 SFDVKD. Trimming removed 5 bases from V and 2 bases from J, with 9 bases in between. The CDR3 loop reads CATSAPGPYNEQFF. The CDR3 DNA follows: TGTGCCACCAGTGCCCCGGGGCCCTACAATGAGCAGTTCTTC.

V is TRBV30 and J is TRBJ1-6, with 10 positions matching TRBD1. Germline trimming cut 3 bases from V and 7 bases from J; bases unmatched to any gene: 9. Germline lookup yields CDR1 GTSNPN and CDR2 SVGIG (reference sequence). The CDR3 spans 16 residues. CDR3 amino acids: CAWRTGGLFRNSPLHF. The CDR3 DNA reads TGTGCCTGGAGGACAGGGGGCCTTTTCCGAAATTCACCCCTCCACTTT.

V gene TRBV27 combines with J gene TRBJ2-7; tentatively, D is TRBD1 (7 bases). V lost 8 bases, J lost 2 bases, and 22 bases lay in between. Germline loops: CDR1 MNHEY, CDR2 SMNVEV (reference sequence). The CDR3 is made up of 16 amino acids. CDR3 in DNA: TGTGCCAGCGCCACCTCGAGGGCGGGACAGCCCTACGAGCAGTACTTC. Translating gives CASATSRAGQPYEQYF.